Below are 17 T cell receptor beta chains sequenced from a single sample in a study of regulatory T cells in long-lasting Graves disease. This sample's time point: newly diagnosed GD, antithyroid drugs for less than 3 months. Generation of the TCR library employed RNA extracted from PBMCs. The authors built TCR beta libraries using iRepertoire HTBI primers and Arm-PCR of CDR3 regions. TCRdb re-called the multiplex PCR reads through MiXCR, storing one row per CDR3 protein. This table has about 560,000 distinct CDR3 sequences, roughly a sixth appearing once. The data were also submitted as part of a second study, on T cells in Graves' hyperthyroidism and ophthalmopathy.

The source was peripheral blood mononuclear cells (PBMCs), collected at new diagnosis, from a patient treated with antithyroid drugs. These receptors came from a man between 18 and 29 years old with Graves disease.

This clonotype has more than one count but fewer than ten. The V call is TRBV20-1, the J call TRBJ2-7, with 8 positions matching TRBD2. The germline CDR1 and CDR2 sequences are DFQATT and SNEGSKA (reference sequence). The CDR3 totals 14 residues. Losses at the gene ends were 6 bases for V and 0 bases for J; bases not matched to a gene: 7. The CDR3 spells CSARSGGGSYEQYF. CDR3 nucleotides: TGCAGTGCCCGCAGCGGGGGCGGCTCCTACGAGCAGTACTTC.

At least ten counts were recorded for this clonotype. The junction departs from germline at one end; a sequencing error may be responsible. The gene calls are TRBV28 and TRBJ2-1; 8 bases line up with TRBD2. The germline V gene has CDR1 MDHEN and CDR2 SYDVKM. This CDR3 has 14 amino acids. The CDR3: CASSSNMGTGTRSF. The CDR3 DNA follows: TGTGCCAGCAGTTCCAATATGGGGACCGGGACTAGGTCCTTC. Supplemented by reference TRBV28 and TRBJ2-1, the full variable domain reads DVKVTQSSRYLVKRTGEKVFLECVQDMDHENMFWYRQDPGLGLRLIYFSYDVKMKEKGDIPEGYSVSREKKERFSLILESASTNQTSMYLCASSSNMGTGTRSFGPGTRLTVL.

In its sample, this clonotype was seen once. The genes are TRBV7-2 and TRBJ2-3, with D perhaps assigned TRBD1 or TRBD2 (5 bases each). The CDR3 totals 15 residues. The germline V gene has CDR1 SGHTA and CDR2 FQGNSA. V lost 6 bases to trimming and J lost 7 bases, with 20 bases between them. The CDR3 sequence is CASRGVGETRNTQYF. In DNA form, the CDR3 reads TGTGCCAGCAGGGGGGTGGGGGAAACTCGGAATACGCAGTATTTT.

This clonotype was detected many times. V is TRBV11-1 and J is TRBJ2-3; D unresolved. The CDR3 spans 14 residues. V shed 5 bases and J shed 0 bases, with 9 bases lying between them. Germline CDR1 is SGHAT and CDR2 is FQDESV (reference sequence). The CDR3 DNA follows: TGTGCCAGCAGCCCCTCTTCTAGCACAGATACGCAGTATTTT. It yields the protein CASSPSSSTDTQYF.

This clonotype was found many times. The V and J genes are TRBV7-9 and TRBJ2-5, with TRBD1 matching over 9 bases. V trimming: 0 bases; J trimming: 7 bases; junction bases outside the gene matches: 6. This CDR3 contains 15 residues. Germline V gene data show CDR1 as SEHNR and CDR2 as FQNEAQ (reference sequence). The CDR3 DNA reads TGTGCCAGCAGCTTAGCGGGACAGGGTATGCGGACCCAGTACTTC. As protein: CASSLAGQGMRTQYF.

The chain couples TRBV5-4 to TRBJ2-7; TRBD2 might be the D (6 bases). The CDR3 is made up of 17 amino acids. The germline V gene encodes CDR1 SGHNT and CDR2 YYREEE (reference sequence). V was clipped by 4 bases and J by 0 bases, with 20 bases between them. CDR3 sequence: CASSRRTMNAYSYEQYF. The CDR3 nucleotides read TGTGCCAGCAGCCGGCGGACTATGAATGCTTACTCCTACGAGCAGTACTTC.

The chain uses TRBV10-3 and TRBJ2-1; D might be TRBD1 (5 bases). V was pared by 10 bases and J by 1 base, with 17 bases between. The CDR3 consists of 15 residues. CDR1 is ENHRY and CDR2 is SYGVKD in the germline V gene. The CDR3 here is CATHDSGQSYNEQFF. The CDR3 region has the DNA TGTGCCACCCATGATTCCGGACAATCCTACAATGAGCAGTTCTTC.

This clonotype turned up a few times. The chain joins TRBV12-3 or TRBV12-4 to TRBJ2-1, with 9 bases identical to TRBD2. V trimming: 5 bases; J trimming: 5 bases; junction bases outside the gene matches: 7. This CDR3 is 15 amino acids long. The CDR3 DNA sequence: TGTGCCAGCAGTACCAGCGGGAGGCCGCACAATGAGCAGTTCTTC. It codes for CASSTSGRPHNEQFF.

This clonotype was seen ten or more times. The J gene is TRBJ1-4, the V gene TRBV12-3 or TRBV12-4; possibly TRBD1 for D (5 bases). CDR3 length: 20 amino acids. The V and J ends lost 5 bases and 0 bases respectively, with 25 bases between them. CDR3 sequence reads: CASSPMWGDADRATNEKLFF. DNA of the CDR3: TGTGCCAGCAGTCCCATGTGGGGGGACGCCGACCGGGCAACTAATGAAAAACTGTTTTTT.

This chain connects TRBV3-1 to TRBJ2-1; D gene ambiguous. Trimming shortened V by 4 bases and J by 12 bases, and 13 bases separated the two germline ends. The length of the CDR3 is 12 residues. Looked up from germline, CDR1 is LGHDT and CDR2 is YNNKEL (reference sequence). CDR3 DNA: TGTGCCAGCAGCCCCTCCCCGGGCGGGCAGTTCTTC. This sequence encodes CASSPSPGGQFF.

CDR3 amino acids: CASSHHRDSKETQYF. The CDR3 DNA reads as TGCGCCAGCAGCCACCACCGGGACAGCAAAGAGACCCAGTACTTC. The gene calls are TRBV5-1 and TRBJ2-5; 7 bases fit TRBD1. Unmatched junction bases numbered 9, after V lost 4 bases and J lost 3 bases. The CDR3 is 15 amino acids. Germline V gives CDR1 SGHRS, CDR2 YFSETQ.

This clonotype was counted ten times or more. V usage is TRBV20-1 and J usage is TRBJ2-1; TRBD2 might be the D (6 bases). The length of the CDR3 is 16 residues. Germline CDR1 and CDR2: DFQATT and SNEGSKA (reference sequence). V lost 3 bases, J lost 6 bases, and 21 bases lay in between. CDR3 amino acids: CSARRGDRGRSNEQFF. CDR3 nucleotides: TGCAGTGCTAGGCGGGGTGATCGAGGGAGAAGCAATGAGCAGTTCTTC.

The genes are TRBV11-2 and TRBJ1-1; perhaps TRBD1 as D (5 bases). CDR1 SGHAT and CDR2 FQNNGV come from the germline V gene. The CDR3 extends over 13 amino acids. V shed 0 bases and J shed 10 bases, with 12 bases lying between them. The CDR3 sequence is CASSLDRGERAFF. CDR3 bases: TGTGCCAGCAGCTTAGATCGAGGGGAGAGAGCTTTCTTT.

This clonotype came up many times. The chain links TRBV11-2 to TRBJ2-5; possible D gene TRBD2, 5 bases. There are 17 residues in the CDR3. Germline CDR1 and CDR2: SGHAT and FQNNGV. V was shortened by 1 base and J by 0 bases, with 15 bases between the two germline ends. The CDR3 DNA reads TGTGCCAGCAGCTTAGTTGTGAGGGAATTGTACCAAGAGACCCAGTACTTC. As protein: CASSLVVRELYQETQYF.

This clonotype was observed many times. The chain combines TRBV27 with TRBJ1-1; the D is unclear. The V gene lost 5 bases and the J gene lost 0 bases, with 19 bases spanning the gap. CDR1 MNHEY and CDR2 SMNVEV come from the germline V gene (reference sequence). The CDR3 is 17 residues long. The CDR3 DNA reads as TGTGCCAGCAGTCTCGGAGGAGCCTGGGGTTTGAACACTGAAGCTTTCTTT. This gives the protein CASSLGGAWGLNTEAFF.

This clonotype was detected a few times. V is TRBV9 and J is TRBJ2-3; 10 nucleotides line up with TRBD2. Germline V CDR1 and CDR2: SGDLS, YYNGEE. V gave up 6 bases and J gave up 4 bases; unmatched junction bases: 5. The CDR3 is made up of 14 amino acids. The CDR3 reads CASKASGSADTQYF. In DNA form, the CDR3 reads TGTGCCAGCAAGGCTAGCGGGAGCGCAGATACGCAGTATTTT.

This sequence joins TRBV12-3 or TRBV12-4 and TRBJ1-5; D is undetermined. The CDR3 has 13 residues. The V and J ends lost 6 bases and 6 bases respectively, with 12 bases between them. The CDR3 bases are TGTGCCAGCAGGGGGTGGTTGGGTCAGCCCCAGCATTTT. This translates into CASRGWLGQPQHF.